The clone carrying this T cell receptor (beta chain) was counted at least ten times. What it binds is not known. The study, taken as a whole, reports: The TCR gene usage of tumor memory CD4+ T cells clustered together with blood and lymph node memory CD4+ cells and with lymph node naive CD4+ cells.

From the 5' RACE reads, TCRdb called clonotypes with MiXCR, one entry per CDR3 protein. Of about 41,000 distinct CDR3 sequences listed, 29% are singletons. Trimming took 6 bases from V and 1 from J, leaving 14 bases between them. Germline CDR1 and CDR2: DFQATT and SNEGSKA (reference sequence). The CDR3 runs 14 residues. Memory CD4+ T cells were sorted as CD4+CD45RO+CD25- cells. J is TRBJ2-3 and V is TRBV20-1; no firm D call. Sequenced sample: memory CD4+ T cells sorted from a lymph node. As for subset: memory CD4+ T cells, CD4+CD45RO+CD25-. This clonotype was sampled from a female donor with breast cancer. Here the CDR3 DNA reads TGCAGTGCCCAGCCTCACAAGGGCACAGATACGCAGTATTTT. Encoded protein: CSAQPHKGTDTQYF.